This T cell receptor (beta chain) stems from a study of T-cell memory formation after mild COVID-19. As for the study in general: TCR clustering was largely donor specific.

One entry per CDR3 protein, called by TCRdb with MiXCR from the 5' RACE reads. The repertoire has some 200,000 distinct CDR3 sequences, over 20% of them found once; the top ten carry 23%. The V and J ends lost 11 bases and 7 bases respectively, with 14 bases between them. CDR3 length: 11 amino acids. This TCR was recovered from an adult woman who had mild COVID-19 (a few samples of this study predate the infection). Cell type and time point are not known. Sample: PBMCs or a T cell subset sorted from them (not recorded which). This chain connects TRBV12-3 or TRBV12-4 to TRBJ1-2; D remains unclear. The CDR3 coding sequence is TGTGCCGAAGGACGGGGTGCTGGCTACACCTTC. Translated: CAEGRGAGYTF.